This TCR beta chain is drawn from a study of blood T cells in healthy people across ages. A second PCR, run for roughly 7 to 11 cycles, used a sample-barcoded 5' primer plus a J-beta primer mix. TCRdb itself ran the 5' RACE reads through MiXCR, one entry per CDR3 protein. The table has roughly 1,300,000 distinct CDR3 sequences, approximately 60% seen once. The trim removed 0 bases at V and 6 bases at J, leaving 4 bases unmatched. In germline, CDR1 is SGHDT, CDR2 YYEEEE. The CDR3 sequence is 15 residues long. Drawing of peripheral blood yielded 7.5 to 10 milliliters from each donor. This receptor was identified in a man younger than 35 in good health. V and J are TRBV5-6 and TRBJ2-1, with TRBD2 matching 9 bases. Source material: blood. CDR3 in amino acids: CASSLGLAVLNEQFF. Written as DNA, the CDR3 is TGTGCCAGCAGCTTGGGACTAGCGGTCCTCAATGAGCAGTTCTTC.